This entry describes one TCR beta chain. The antigen is not known. Assay used: immunoSEQ multiplex PCR; TCRdb lists only in-frame clones, some missing. The sample has approximately 110,000 clones; approximately 93% are singletons. These data come from a study of graft-versus-host responses after intestinal transplantation. Overall study: Transplant types were multivisceral, liver-intestinal, or isolated intestinal. Whole-study findings and limits: Allografts of one patient group, those with graft-donor T cell macrochimerism, had high graft-versus-host to host-versus-graft clonal ratios.

Germline CDR1 reads LGHNA; CDR2 reads YNFKEQ. The length of the CDR3 is 15 residues. Trimming left V 3 bases short and J 0 bases short, with 10 bases between. The rearrangement uses TRBV4-2 and TRBJ2-3, with D maybe TRBD2 (6 bases). The clonotype comes from a human donor who was the organ donor for an intestinal transplant. The sample consisted of unstimulated CD8+ T cells sorted from spleen or lymph node cells, taken before transplant. The CDR3 nucleotides are TGTGCCAGCAGCCAGATAGCGGCTAGCACAGATACGCAGTATTTT. Translated: CASSQIAASTDTQYF.